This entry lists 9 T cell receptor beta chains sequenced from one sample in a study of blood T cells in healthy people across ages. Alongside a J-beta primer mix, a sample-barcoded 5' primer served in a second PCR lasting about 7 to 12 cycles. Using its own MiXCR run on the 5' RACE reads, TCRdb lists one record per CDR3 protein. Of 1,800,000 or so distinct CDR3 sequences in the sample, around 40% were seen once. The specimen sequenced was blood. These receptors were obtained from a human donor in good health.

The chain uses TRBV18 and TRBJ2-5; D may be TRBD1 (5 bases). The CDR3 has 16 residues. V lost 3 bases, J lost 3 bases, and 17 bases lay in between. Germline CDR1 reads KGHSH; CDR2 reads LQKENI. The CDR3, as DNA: TGTGCCAGCTCACCTATTTTATCAGGGAAAGAAGAGACCCAGTACTTC. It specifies CASSPILSGKEETQYF.

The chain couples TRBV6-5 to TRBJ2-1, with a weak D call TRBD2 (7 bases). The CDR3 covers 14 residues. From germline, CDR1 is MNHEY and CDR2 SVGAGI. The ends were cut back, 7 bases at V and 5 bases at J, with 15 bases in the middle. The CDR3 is CASTLMGGHNEQFF. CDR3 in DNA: TGTGCCAGCACATTGATGGGGGGGCACAATGAGCAGTTCTTC.

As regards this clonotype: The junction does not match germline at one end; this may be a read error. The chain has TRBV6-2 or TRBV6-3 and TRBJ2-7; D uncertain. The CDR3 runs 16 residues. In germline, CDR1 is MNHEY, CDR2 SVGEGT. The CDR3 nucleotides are TGTGCCAGCAGTCCATCCGTTCAGCCGGGTCCGTACGAGCGGTACTTC. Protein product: CASSPSVQPGPYERYF.

This CDR3 is CASSLGGGGAFYKREQYF. The CDR3 region has the DNA TGTGCCAGCAGCTTAGGGGGCGGGGGGGCTTTCTATAAGAGGGAGCAGTACTTC. The chain employs TRBV7-8 and TRBJ2-7, with 9 bases fitting TRBD2. The CDR3 has 18 amino acids. J was trimmed by 7 bases and V by 1 base; bases with no gene match: 17. The germline CDR1 and CDR2 sequences are SGHVS and FQNEAQ.

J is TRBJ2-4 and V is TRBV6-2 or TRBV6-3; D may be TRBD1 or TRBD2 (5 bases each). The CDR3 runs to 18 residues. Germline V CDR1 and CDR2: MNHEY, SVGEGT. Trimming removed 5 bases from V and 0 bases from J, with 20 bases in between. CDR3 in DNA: TGTGCCAGCAGTGCGAGGGTTGGGGCACCCCTAGCCAAAAACATTCAGTACTTC. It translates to CASSARVGAPLAKNIQYF.

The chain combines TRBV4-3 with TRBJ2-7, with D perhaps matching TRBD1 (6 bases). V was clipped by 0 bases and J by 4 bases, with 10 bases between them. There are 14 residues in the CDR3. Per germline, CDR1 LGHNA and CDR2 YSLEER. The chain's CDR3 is CASSQDKGEYEQYF. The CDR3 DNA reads TGCGCCAGCAGCCAAGATAAGGGGGAATACGAGCAGTACTTC.

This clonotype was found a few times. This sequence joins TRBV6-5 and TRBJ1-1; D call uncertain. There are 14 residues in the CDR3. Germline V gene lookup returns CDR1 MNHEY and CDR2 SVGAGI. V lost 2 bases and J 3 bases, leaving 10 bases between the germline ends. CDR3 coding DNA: TGTGCCAGCAGTTACGAGAGGTATGACACTGAAGCTTTCTTT. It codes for CASSYERYDTEAFF.

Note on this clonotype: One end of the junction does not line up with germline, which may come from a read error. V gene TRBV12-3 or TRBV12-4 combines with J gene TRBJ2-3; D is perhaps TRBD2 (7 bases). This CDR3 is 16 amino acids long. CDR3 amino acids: CASSSGGLLVTDTQNF. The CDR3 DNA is TGTGCCAGCAGTTCCGGGGGGCTACTAGTCACAGATACGCAGAATTTT.

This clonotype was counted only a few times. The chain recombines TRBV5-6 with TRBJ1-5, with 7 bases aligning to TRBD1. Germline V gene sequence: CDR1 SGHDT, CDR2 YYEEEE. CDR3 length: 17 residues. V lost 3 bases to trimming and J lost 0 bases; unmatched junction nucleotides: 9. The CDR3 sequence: CASSWRQGRYSNQPQHF. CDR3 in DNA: TGTGCCAGCAGCTGGCGACAGGGACGCTATAGCAATCAGCCCCAGCATTTT.